This T cell receptor beta chain is from a study of Ad26.COV2.S vaccination and SARS-CoV-2 variants. Background on the study: Trial arm assignment for the donor was COV1001 Ad26.COV2.S. By the intramuscular route, Ad26.COV2.S was given once, or twice 56 days apart.

This clone was seen only once. What it binds is unknown. General study findings and limits: Vaccinees displayed broader spike-specific TCR repertoires than placebo recipients. TCR breadth and depth analyses may have underestimated total T cell responses.

Regarding treatment: over 15 received Ad26.COV2.S at low or high dose, single or two shots; 5 received placebo; per-sample allocation not given. On day 63 after the first injection, vaccine and placebo recipients gave samples. Repertoires were generated with immunoSEQ multiplex PCR, while TCRdb's copy carries only in-frame clones and drops some. The sample has some 410,000 clones, roughly 90% seen once. This CDR3 has 13 amino acids. Germline V gene sequence: CDR1 SGDLS, CDR2 YYNGEE. V was clipped by 3 bases and J by 2 bases, with 9 bases between them. Sequenced here: peripheral blood, sampled in a trial of Ad26.COV2.S vaccine versus placebo. The rearrangement links TRBV9 to TRBJ2-7; D gene unclear. This receptor was identified in a person between 18 and 65 years old who received the Ad26.COV2.S COVID-19 vaccine or a placebo. The CDR3, as DNA: TGTGCCAGCAGCGACGATCTAGCCTACGAGCAGTACTTC. Residues: CASSDDLAYEQYF.